This T cell receptor (beta chain) derives from a study of cytomegalovirus exposure and HLA in healthy donors. Sequenced by immunoSEQ multiplex PCR; TCRdb stores in-frame clones only, minus some. The sample consists of roughly 150,000 clones, roughly 84% of them appearing once. The germline gives CDR1 MDHEN, CDR2 SYDVKM. The CDR3 extends over 16 amino acids. Trimming left V 5 bases short and J 1 base short, with 15 bases between. For this clone: The target antigen is unknown.

Study-wide points: TCR beta chains numbering approximately 150 were designated cytomegalovirus-associated.

V and J are TRBV28 and TRBJ1-5, with D hard to call. The receptor was isolated from a man aged 25 to 40 in good health and CMV-seropositive. The sequenced sample was PBMCs. The CDR3 bases are TGTGCCAGCAGTCCGACTCAATCGGGGAGCAATCAGCCCCAGCATTTT. Its translation: CASSPTQSGSNQPQHF.